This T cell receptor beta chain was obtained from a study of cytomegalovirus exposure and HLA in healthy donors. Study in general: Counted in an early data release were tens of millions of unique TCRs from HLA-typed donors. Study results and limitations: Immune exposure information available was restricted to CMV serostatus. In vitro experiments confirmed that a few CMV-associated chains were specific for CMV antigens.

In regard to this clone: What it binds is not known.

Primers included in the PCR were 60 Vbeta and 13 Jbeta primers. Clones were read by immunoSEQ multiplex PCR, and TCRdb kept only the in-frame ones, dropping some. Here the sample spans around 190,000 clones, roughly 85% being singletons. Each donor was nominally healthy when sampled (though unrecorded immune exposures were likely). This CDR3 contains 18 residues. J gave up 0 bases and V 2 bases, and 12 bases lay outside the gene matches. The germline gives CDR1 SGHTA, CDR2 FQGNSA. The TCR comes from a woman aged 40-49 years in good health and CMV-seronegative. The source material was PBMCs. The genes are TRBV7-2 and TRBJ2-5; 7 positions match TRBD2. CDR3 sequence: CASSLIGRKRGNQETQYF. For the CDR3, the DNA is TGTGCCAGCAGCTTAATTGGCCGAAAGCGGGGCAACCAAGAGACCCAGTACTTC.